These T cell receptor beta chains were read from a single sample in a study of blood T cell repertoires in COVID-19. Clones were sequenced by immunoSEQ multiplex PCR, and TCRdb holds only the in-frame ones, with some missing. The table records under 400,000 clones, around 87% of them present only once. Sequenced sample: PBMCs or T cells enriched from blood (not recorded which). The source is a man between 35 and 55 years old in a cohort exposed to, infected with or recovered from COVID-19 (not recorded which). CDR3s include the opening cysteine and the closing phenylalanine or tryptophan. The order of the fields is clone size, V gene, D gene, J gene, CDR3 DNA, CDR3 protein. D genes are given only for firm matches. Clone size is shown for a subset of rows, as once, few, many or a class of expanded clone.

>-|TRBV19|-|TRBJ1-4
TGTGCCAGTAGTATGGCAGGGACTTATGCTAATGAAAAACTGTTTTTT
CASSMAGTYANEKLFF
>-|TRBV19|-|TRBJ1-1
TGTGCCAGTAGTCAGTCCGGGGGAATGAACACTGAAGCTTTCTTT
CASSQSGGMNTEAFF
>-|TRBV7-6|TRBD2|TRBJ2-7
TGTGCCAGCAGCGCCGGGACTAGCGGGTCTGTGTACGAGCAGTACTTC
CASSAGTSGSVYEQYF
>-|TRBV5-1|-|TRBJ2-3
TGCGCCAGCAGCTTGGTGTTGCCTGGCAGCACAGATACGCAGTATTTT
CASSLVLPGSTDTQYF
>once|TRBV6-4|TRBD2|TRBJ2-1
TGTGCCAGCAGCCAGGGACTAGCGGGAGGAGAGCAGTTCTTC
CASSQGLAGGEQFF
>-|TRBV29-1|-|TRBJ2-7
TGCAGCTTAAAAAGGGCCGGACACCCATCCTACGAGCAGTACTTC
CSLKRAGHPSYEQYF
>-|TRBV7-9|-|TRBJ2-7
TGTGCCAGCAGCCTACCAGCTTTAGGGCTAACGGGGGAGCAGTACTTC
CASSLPALGLTGEQYF
>-|TRBV11-3|TRBD1|TRBJ1-1
TGTGCCAGCAGCCGGGGACAGGGATCGAACACTGAAGCTTTCTTT
CASSRGQGSNTEAFF
>-|TRBV28|TRBD1|TRBJ1-5
TGTGCCAGCAGTTTATCCCAACCGGGACAGAGCAATCAGCCCCAGCATTTT
CASSLSQPGQSNQPQHF
>-|TRBV15|-|TRBJ1-2
TGTGCCACCAGCAGAGGGAAGGGGGGGTCGGACTATGGCTACACCTTC
CATSRGKGGSDYGYTF
>-|TRBV27|TRBD2|TRBJ2-1
TGTGCCAGCAGTTTATGGTCTAGCGGGGGCCGAAATGAGCAGTTCTTC
CASSLWSSGGRNEQFF
>-|TRBV5-1|TRBD2|TRBJ2-5
TGCGCCAGCAGCCGATCCGGGACTAGCGGGAGTGGGGAAGAGACCCAGTACTTC
CASSRSGTSGSGEETQYF
>once|TRBV19|-|TRBJ1-2
TGTGCCACCCAGTTCGGGGAGCCCAACTATGGCTACACCTTC
CATQFGEPNYGYTF
>-|TRBV27|TRBD2|TRBJ2-1
TGTGCCAGCAGTTTATCTAGCGGGAATGAGCAGTTCTTC
CASSLSSGNEQFF
>-|TRBV6-1|-|TRBJ2-3
TGTGCCAGCAGTGAATTCCGTCTTAGCACAGATACGCAGTATTTT
CASSEFRLSTDTQYF
>once|TRBV5-6|-|TRBJ2-1
TGTGCCAGCAGCCTGCTTTGTCGCGGGTGGTACAATGAGCAGTTCTTC
CASSLLCRGWYNEQFF
>-|TRBV18|-|TRBJ2-7
TGTGCCAGCTCACCGGGAGGTAGGGAGGAGCAGTACTTC
CASSPGGREEQYF
>-|TRBV5-6|-|TRBJ2-2
TGTGCCAGCAGCTTTTGGAGGGCTCTCCCCGGGGAGCTGTTTTTT
CASSFWRALPGELFF
>-|TRBV7-9|-|TRBJ1-2
TGTGCCAGCAGCTTAGAGTCGTCGGGGGGTAGATTCTATGGCTACACCTTC
CASSLESSGGRFYGYTF